This T cell receptor beta chain originates from a study of blood T cell repertoires in COVID-19. On the study more broadly: PBMCs, B-cell-depleted T cells, or T cells were the source of the cDNA or gDNA that made up the material.

Per the authors' pipeline: Amplified reference gene primers provided the basis for estimating nucleated cell counts. The table came from immunoSEQ multiplex PCR; TCRdb's copy has only in-frame clones and leaves some out. V, J and clone size were drawn from that table, and D and trimming were deduced from the DNA. This table holds approximately 140,000 clones, approximately 84% found once. Germline values: CDR1 GTSNPN, CDR2 SVGIG (reference sequence). The CDR3 sequence is 13 residues long. Trimming removed 0 bases from V and 2 bases from J, with 7 bases in between. This sequence originates from a woman of 80 years or more with acute or convalescent COVID-19. Source material: peripheral blood. The genes are TRBV30 and TRBJ2-5; D gene ambiguous. The CDR3 is CAWSVLRQETQYF. The CDR3 bases are TGTGCCTGGAGTGTTCTCAGACAAGAGACCCAGTACTTC.